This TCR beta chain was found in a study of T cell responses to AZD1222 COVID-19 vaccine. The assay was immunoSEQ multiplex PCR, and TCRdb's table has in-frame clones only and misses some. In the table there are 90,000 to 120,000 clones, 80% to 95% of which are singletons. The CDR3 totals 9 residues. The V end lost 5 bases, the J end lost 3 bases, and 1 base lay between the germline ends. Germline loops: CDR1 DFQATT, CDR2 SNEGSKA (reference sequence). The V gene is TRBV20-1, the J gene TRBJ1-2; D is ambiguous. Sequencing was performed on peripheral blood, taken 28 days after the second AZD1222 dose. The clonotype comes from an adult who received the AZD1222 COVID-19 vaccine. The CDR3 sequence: CSAYYGYTF. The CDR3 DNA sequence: TGCAGTGCTTACTATGGCTACACCTTC.